This T cell receptor (beta chain) was observed in a study of cytomegalovirus exposure and HLA in healthy donors. General observations from the study: Productive status was seen about 87% or about 30% of the time for most TCR beta V segments in an earlier analysis. Some TCR beta chains (roughly 160 of them) were listed as cytomegalovirus-associated. Certain sequence variants were highly shared and formed a cluster, and this cluster was likely a sequencing artifact.

As for this clone: What it binds is unknown.

The PCR used 60 Vbeta and 13 Jbeta primers. Sequenced by immunoSEQ multiplex PCR; TCRdb stores in-frame clones only, minus some. The sample yields some 180,000 clones, over 60% seen once. This receptor was identified in a man aged 18 to 30 in good health and CMV-seronegative. Material: PBMCs.

The CDR3 spells CASTGVMNTGELFF. The CDR3 bases are TGTGCCAGTACCGGGGTAATGAACACCGGGGAGCTGTTTTTT. The chain uses TRBV19 and TRBJ2-2; D possibly corresponds to TRBD2 (5 bases). V lost 7 bases, J lost 1 base, and 10 bases lay in between. This CDR3 region has 14 residues. Germline assignment: CDR1 LNHDA and CDR2 SQIVND (reference sequence).